This note documents a single TCR beta chain sequence. The antigen it recognizes is unknown. No clone much larger than this one lies a single base away; base qualities are absent. The sample belongs to a study of OX40 agonist ivuxolimab in advanced cancers. About the full investigation: Ivuxolimab, which targeted the costimulatory receptor OX40 (CD134), was an agonistic, fully human IgG2 monoclonal antibody. Intravenous ivuxolimab was administered to patients every 2 weeks at six dose levels: 0.01, 0.1, 0.3, 1.5, 3 and 10 mg/kg. Among the 50 to 55 dose-escalation patients, about 19 had hepatocellular carcinoma, approximately 15 melanoma, 9 renal cell carcinoma and 9 head and neck cancer. A male proportion of 70% to 90% and a mean age of roughly 58 years, ranging from about 20 to 80, were recorded for the dose-escalation cohort. Prior anti-PD-1, anti-PD-L1 or anti-CTLA-4 therapy was permitted, and about two fifths of dose-escalation patients had received checkpoint inhibitors. Partial responses occurred in three dose-escalation patients, of whom one had hepatocellular carcinoma and two had cutaneous melanoma. Peripheral TCRbeta sequencing was intended to test whether TCR sequence diversity was altered and clonal T-cell expansion was caused by ivuxolimab. The paper covers the monotherapy dose-escalation part of the phase I ivuxolimab trial, which included N of about 56 patients. Study-level results and caveats: Low levels of normalized T-cell clonal expansion were also seen in some nonresponding patients. The antigen specificity of the peripheral T cells that underwent clonal expansion was not determined. At doses from 0.1 to 3.0 mg/kg, clonal expansion was seen in both CD4+ and CD8+ blood T cells between baseline and week 6. After ivuxolimab, expanded clones were on average more numerous among CD8+ T cells than among CD4+ T cells. Partial responders in the 0.1-3.0 mg/kg groups had among the lowest normalized peripheral clonal expansion, especially among CD8+ T cells.

Patients with a history of autoimmune disease or receiving systemic immunosuppression were excluded from the trial. Peripheral blood for TCR sequencing was collected from all dose cohorts at baseline, on cycle 4 day 1, and on cycle 7 day 1. Samples came from an open-label, multicenter, first-in-human phase I dose-escalation trial of ivuxolimab. Adults with locally advanced or metastatic melanoma, renal cell, hepatocellular, or head and neck squamous cell carcinoma were enrolled in the trial. Before TCR sequencing, CD4+ T cells and CD8+ T cells were sorted from peripheral blood as separate populations. To sequence the TCRbeta CDR3 region, genomic DNA was isolated from the sorted cells. The immunoSEQ Assay was used to sequence the TCRbeta CDR3 regions. As stored in TCRdb, this immuneACCESS dataset retains in-frame rearrangements with V and J assigned. A fraction of the clones does not appear; measured against another copy, unresolved V genes explain less than half of the discrepancy, and the remainder lacks a known reason. This sample has roughly 29,000 clones in its table, and roughly 84% of those were observed once. Of the sample, 18% is held by the ten largest clones.

Sequenced material: CD4+ or CD8+ T cells sorted from blood, taken in a trial of the OX40 agonist ivuxolimab. This TCR derives from an adult with an advanced solid tumor such as melanoma, head and neck, liver or kidney cancer.

The CDR3 protein is CASSVGAGDQETQYF. The DNA sequence reads TGTGCCAGCAGCGTAGGAGCGGGCGACCAAGAGACCCAGTACTTC. The chain links TRBV9 with TRBJ2-5, and the D gene may be TRBD2, 6 bases matching. The CDR3 runs 15 amino acids, cysteine and phenylalanine included. The sequence is cut down to CDR3 DNA, 45 bases in frame from base 1. For CDR1 and CDR2, the germline V gene lists SGDLS and YYNGEE. V is clipped by 0 bases and J by 0 bases, and the sequence between their germline boundaries is 9 bases long. The entire variable domain, with the stretches around the CDR3 drawn from the reference TRBV9 and TRBJ2-5 proteins, is DSGVTQTPKHLITATGQRVTLRCSPRSGDLSVYWYQQSLDQGLQFLIQYYNGEERAKGNILERFSAQQFPDLHSELNLSSLELGDSALYFCASSVGAGDQETQYFGPGTRLLVL.